This T cell receptor beta chain was sequenced in a study of blood T cell repertoires in COVID-19. Across the study: Collection of acute and convalescent COVID-19 samples took place in the United States, Italy and Spain.

TCRdb keeps only in-frame clones here, not all; method: immunoSEQ multiplex PCR. The sample has 200,000 to 250,000 clones, 75% to 90% seen once; the top ten hold roughly 2.6%. CDR3 length: 19 residues. V was cut by 6 bases and J by 3 bases, with 30 bases left in between. The clonotype originates from a man between 25 and 39 years old with COVID-19, enrolled during active disease. The specimen was peripheral blood. The chain recombines TRBV23-1 with TRBJ2-7, with D perhaps TRBD2 (7 bases). TRBV23-1 is an ORF, and what it does is uncertain. CDR3 region: CASSYNLGGTKGDRYEQYF. The CDR3 DNA reads as TGCGCCAGCAGCTACAATTTGGGAGGGACAAAAGGGGATCGCTACGAGCAGTACTTC.